Only a few counts were recorded for the clone carrying this TCR beta chain. Antigen: not known. This entry belongs to a study of cytomegalovirus exposure and HLA in healthy donors. Overall study results and limits: V segments that were indistinguishable, TRBV6-2 and TRBV6-3 among them, were omitted from analysis.

PCR employed 60 Vbeta and 13 Jbeta primers. Measured with immunoSEQ multiplex PCR; TCRdb has only the in-frame clones, and not every one. The sample shows 180,000 or so clones, 80% to 90% of them seen only once. V dropped 6 bases and J dropped 4; count of bases not matched to a gene: 5. Germline loops: CDR1 MRHNA, CDR2 SNTAGT. This CDR3 spans 14 amino acids. This clonotype was obtained from a man aged 18 to 35 in good health and CMV-seropositive. V is TRBV6-4 and J is TRBJ1-2; 10 bases line up with TRBD1. Sequenced: PBMCs. The CDR3 coding sequence is TGTGCCAGCAGGGGAGGGGACAGGGGCTATGGCTACACCTTC. Residues: CASRGGDRGYGYTF.